Presented here are 17 T cell receptor beta chains from one specimen sequenced in a study of T cell responses to AZD1222 COVID-19 vaccine. Assay used: immunoSEQ multiplex PCR; TCRdb lists only in-frame clones, some missing. Of 150,000 or so clones listed, 92% are singletons. The sample was peripheral blood, taken on day 0 of AZD1222 vaccination. The receptors were sampled from an adult in good health.

The CDR3 coding sequence is TGTGCCAGCAGCTTAGGGGGGGACAACCCTGAAGCTTTCTTT. As protein: CASSLGGDNPEAFF. The rearrangement links TRBV11-3 to TRBJ1-1, with a tentative D call TRBD1 (6 bases). The CDR3 runs to 14 residues. The V gene lost 1 base and the J gene lost 6 bases, with 12 bases spanning the gap. Germline V gene lookup returns CDR1 SGHNT and CDR2 YENEEA.

The J gene is TRBJ1-1, the V gene TRBV27, with TRBD1 as a possible D gene (6 bases). Trimming left V 5 bases short and J 6 bases short, with 13 bases between. Germline CDR1 and CDR2: MNHEY and SMNVEV (reference sequence). CDR3 length equals 13 residues. As DNA, the CDR3 is TGTGCCAGCAGTAACAGGGTGGGGCCTGAAGCTTTCTTT. Translated: CASSNRVGPEAFF.

CDR3: CASSHRDSQETQYF. CDR3 nucleotide sequence: TGTGCCAGCAGTCACCGGGACAGCCAAGAGACCCAGTACTTC. The chain carries TRBV3-1 (or the pseudogene TRBV3-2) and TRBJ2-5, with TRBD1 matching over 7 bases. The CDR3 runs to 14 residues. With 6 bases clipped from V and 1 base from J, the junction kept 5 bases outside the gene matches. Germline V gives CDR1 LGHDT, CDR2 YNNKEL (reference sequence).

The chain has TRBV6-5 and TRBJ2-7; 7 bases map to TRBD1. The V segment lost 6 bases and the J segment 3 bases; nucleotides outside the gene matches: 11. The germline V gene has CDR1 MNHEY and CDR2 SVGAGI. The CDR3 length is 15 residues. CDR3 bases: TGTGCCAGCAGAGACCGGGACAGAGGGAACTACGAGCAGTACTTC. Its protein is CASRDRDRGNYEQYF.

The chain is built from TRBV5-6 and TRBJ2-2; no definite D call. This CDR3 is built from 14 residues. Germline V gene sequence: CDR1 SGHDT, CDR2 YYEEEE. With 0 bases removed from V and 4 bases from J, the gap between germline ends came to 7 bases. For the CDR3, the DNA is TGTGCCAGCAGCTTGGGTTACGGCACCGGGGAGCTGTTTTTT. Translation gives CASSLGYGTGELFF.

V and J are TRBV2 and TRBJ1-5; D is possibly TRBD1 (5 bases). The CDR3 runs to 14 residues. The V gene lost 7 bases and the J gene lost 4 bases, with 14 bases spanning the gap. Germline values: CDR1 SNHLY, CDR2 FYNNEI. DNA for the CDR3: TGTGCCAGCACCAAATTGGGGCGGAATCAGCCCCAGCATTTT. It yields the protein CASTKLGRNQPQHF.

The rearrangement joins TRBV13 to TRBJ2-7; 14 bases match TRBD2. Germline-derived CDR1 and CDR2 are PRHDT and FYEKMQ (reference sequence). CDR3 length: 16 residues. J gave up 7 bases and V 5 bases, and 10 bases lay outside the gene matches. This CDR3 is CASSPGTSGRPGEQYF. The CDR3 DNA reads as TGTGCCAGCAGCCCAGGGACTAGCGGGAGACCGGGGGAGCAGTACTTC.

The chain recombines TRBV28 with TRBJ1-5; maybe TRBD1 (5 bases). Trimming removed 8 bases at V and 3 bases at J, with 14 bases between. CDR1 and CDR2 from the germline V gene are MDHEN and SYDVKM. CDR3 length equals 14 residues. This CDR3 is CASRPPGNNQPQHF. The CDR3 DNA is TGTGCCAGCCGACCTCCAGGGAACAATCAGCCCCAGCATTTT.

The rearrangement joins TRBV2 to TRBJ2-5, with D perhaps matching TRBD2 (6 bases). The CDR3 covers 13 residues. The V end lost 7 bases, the J end lost 5 bases, and 14 bases lay between the germline ends. Germline CDR1 SNHLY, CDR2 FYNNEI. CDR3 region: CASINTREETQYF. The CDR3, as DNA: TGTGCCAGCATTAATACCCGGGAGGAGACCCAGTACTTC. The variable domain in full, with the rest retrieved from reference TRBV2 and TRBJ2-5, is EPEVTQTPSHQVTQMGQEVILRCVPISNHLYFYWYRQILGQKVEFLVSFYNNEISEKSEIFDDQFSVERPDGSNFTLKIRSTKLEDSAMYFCASINTREETQYFGPGTRLLVL.

The genes are TRBV5-1 and TRBJ2-5; unclear D gene. Germline lookup yields CDR1 SGHRS and CDR2 YFSETQ. The CDR3 has 14 amino acids. V lost 2 bases and J lost 13, with 21 bases in between. The CDR3 sequence is CASSFGPDGPVVYF. The DNA for the CDR3 is TGCGCCAGCAGCTTTGGCCCAGACGGCCCCGTGGTGTACTTC.

This chain links TRBV24-1 with TRBJ2-3; weak D call: TRBD1 (5 bases). The CDR3 sequence is 13 residues long. V lost 5 bases to trimming and J lost 5 bases, with 10 bases between them. The germline gives CDR1 KGHDR, CDR2 SFDVKD. CDR3 protein: CATSVKRGDTQYF. In nucleotides, the CDR3 is TGTGCCACCAGTGTTAAAAGGGGAGATACGCAGTATTTT.

The chain uses TRBV27 and TRBJ1-6, with TRBD1 matching 8 bases. Per germline, CDR1 MNHEY and CDR2 SMNVEV (reference sequence). The trim removed 4 bases at V and 6 bases at J, leaving 2 bases unmatched. The CDR3 contains 14 residues. CDR3 nucleotides: TGTGCCAGCAGTTACAGGGGGGTTAATTCACCCCTCCACTTT. Translated: CASSYRGVNSPLHF.

CDR3 residues: CASSSQAQGEAFF. The DNA of the CDR3 is TGTGCCAGCAGCTCCCAGGCTCAGGGTGAAGCTTTCTTT. The chain couples TRBV7-9 to TRBJ1-1, with a possible D match to TRBD1 (5 bases). CDR3 length equals 13 residues. The germline V and J ends were trimmed by 4 bases and 7 bases, with 13 bases remaining between them. Germline CDR1 and CDR2: SEHNR and FQNEAQ (reference sequence). The whole variable domain, filled in from reference TRBV7-9 and TRBJ1-1, reads DTGVSQNPRHKITKRGQNVTFRCDPISEHNRLYWYRQTLGQGPEFLTYFQNEAQLEKSRLLSDRFSAERPKGSFSTLEIQRTEQGDSAMYLCASSSQAQGEAFFGQGTRLTVV.

The chain links TRBV5-4 to TRBJ1-4; TRBD1 matches at 9 bases. Germline CDR1 is SGHNT and CDR2 is YYREEE (reference sequence). The CDR3 consists of 16 residues. V gave up 3 bases and J gave up 7 bases; unmatched junction bases: 10. The DNA for the CDR3 is TGTGCCAGCAGCTCAGAACAGGGGGCGGCAGTTGAAAAACTGTTTTTT. It codes for CASSSEQGAAVEKLFF.

The chain has TRBV19 and TRBJ2-6; D unresolved. V gave up 3 bases and J gave up 1 base, with 19 bases separating them. The germline gives CDR1 LNHDA, CDR2 SQIVND (reference sequence). There are 19 residues in the CDR3. The CDR3 reads CASSIAGIGAVSGANVLTF. The CDR3 DNA sequence: TGTGCCAGTAGTATTGCTGGCATTGGCGCCGTATCTGGGGCCAACGTCCTGACTTTC.

The chain recombines TRBV19 with TRBJ2-2, with no clear D. Trimming removed 4 bases from V and 5 bases from J, with 8 bases in between. Germline V gene data show CDR1 as LNHDA and CDR2 as SQIVND (reference sequence). This CDR3 is 13 amino acids long. This CDR3 reads CASSTDVTGELFF. DNA for the CDR3: TGTGCCAGTAGTACGGACGTAACCGGGGAGCTGTTTTTT. The full variable domain, with the rest looked up from reference TRBV19 and TRBJ2-2, is DGGITQSPKYLFRKEGQNVTLSCEQNLNHDAMYWYRQDPGQGLRLIYYSQIVNDFQKGDIAEGYSVSREKKESFPLTVTSAQKNPTAFYLCASSTDVTGELFFGEGSRLTVL.

V usage is TRBV6-5 and J usage is TRBJ1-5; D is undetermined. Germline loops: CDR1 MNHEY, CDR2 SVGAGI. This CDR3 is built from 16 residues. Trimming took 4 bases from V and 2 from J, leaving 15 bases between them. The CDR3 sequence is CASSSPERVRNQPQHF. The CDR3 DNA follows: TGTGCCAGCAGTTCGCCTGAGAGGGTACGCAATCAGCCCCAGCATTTT.